One sample yielded the 21 T cell receptor beta chains listed below, sequenced in a study of blood T cells in healthy people across ages. Through a sample-barcoded 5' primer and a J-beta primer mix, a second PCR was run for roughly 6 to 12 cycles. TCRdb re-analysed the 5' RACE reads in MiXCR, keeping a single row per CDR3 protein. The sample yields 2 million or so distinct CDR3 sequences, just under 50% seen once. Sequencing used blood. These receptors came from a woman aged 40 to 50 in good health.

The chain employs TRBV4-2 and TRBJ2-6, with 9 bases aligning to TRBD1. V was pared by 4 bases and J by 6 bases, with 13 bases of the junction left unmatched. CDR3 size: 18 residues. Germline CDR1 reads LGHNA; CDR2 reads YNFKEQ. The CDR3 DNA reads TGTGCCAGCAGCCCGCGGACAGGGGCCACTCCTGAGGCCAACGTCCTGACTTTC. It specifies CASSPRTGATPEANVLTF.

This clonotype was counted a single time. A read error may account for a junction end that differs from germline. V gene TRBV7-2 combines with J gene TRBJ2-3; TRBD2 aligns across 11 bases. Germline V gene data show CDR1 as SGHTA and CDR2 as FQGNSA. The CDR3 covers 18 residues. The DNA of the CDR3 is TGTGCCAGTAGCTTGGGGCTTAGCGGGGGGGCCGGCACAGATACGCAGTATTTT. It yields the protein CASSLGLSGGAGTDTQYF.

This chain links TRBV24-1 with TRBJ2-3, with 13 nucleotides matching TRBD2. The V gene's germline CDR1 is KGHDR and CDR2 SFDVKD. This CDR3 comprises 19 residues. V dropped 4 bases and J dropped 0; count of bases not matched to a gene: 9. The CDR3 DNA follows: TGTGCCACCAGTGAACCCGGGACTAGCGGGGTTAGAAGCACAGATACGCAGTATTTT. Its translation is CATSEPGTSGVRSTDTQYF.

This clonotype was found many times. The junction does not match germline at one end; this may be a read error. The rearrangement links TRBV9 to TRBJ2-3; TRBD2 aligns across 10 bases. This CDR3 spans 15 amino acids. Per the germline V gene, CDR1 is SGDLS and CDR2 is YYNGEE. CDR3 sequence (DNA): TGTGCCAGCAGTGTAGCGGGGGGAAACACAGATACGCAGTATTTT. Its protein is CASSVAGGNTDTQYF.

V usage is TRBV9 and J usage is TRBJ2-7, with D perhaps matching TRBD2 (5 bases). The CDR3 covers 14 residues. CDR1 and CDR2 from the germline V gene are SGDLS and YYNGEE. The ends were cut back, 0 bases at V and 6 bases at J, with 13 bases in the middle. This CDR3 reads CASSVGGVAGEQYF. The CDR3 DNA is TGTGCCAGCAGCGTAGGAGGTGTGGCGGGCGAGCAGTACTTC.

In this sample, this clonotype turned up a few times. This chain uses TRBV4-1 with TRBJ2-1, with D tentatively TRBD1 (6 bases). The CDR3 consists of 16 residues. Trimming took 0 bases from V and 10 from J, leaving 19 bases between them. Germline values: CDR1 MGHRA, CDR2 YSYEKL. Here the CDR3 reads CASSQEAGAVQWEQFF. The CDR3 DNA follows: TGCGCCAGCAGCCAAGAAGCAGGGGCTGTACAATGGGAGCAGTTCTTC.

This clonotype was recorded a few times. The chain joins TRBV20-1 to TRBJ2-1, with TRBD2 matching over 12 bases. Per the germline V gene, CDR1 is DFQATT and CDR2 is SNEGSKA (reference sequence). With V trimmed by 5 bases and J by 8 bases, 10 bases remained unmatched. The CDR3 is made up of 15 amino acids. CDR3 loop: CSAVGLAGTYDEQFF. Here the CDR3 DNA reads TGCAGTGCTGTAGGACTAGCGGGGACCTATGATGAGCAGTTCTTC.

This sequence joins TRBV5-1 and TRBJ2-1; D may be TRBD2 (7 bases). CDR3 size: 15 residues. Germline CDR1 and CDR2: SGHRS and YFSETQ. V was cut by 2 bases and J by 9 bases, with 18 bases left in between. This chain's CDR3 is CASSFLGGQLREQFF. The CDR3 DNA sequence: TGCGCCAGCAGCTTCTTGGGGGGGCAACTTCGTGAGCAGTTCTTC.

J is TRBJ1-5 and V is TRBV24-1, with D possibly TRBD1 on 6 matching bases. The germline CDR1 and CDR2 sequences are KGHDR and SFDVKD. V was trimmed by 4 bases and J by 2 bases, leaving 14 bases between them. This CDR3 has 16 amino acids. CDR3 region: CATSDPGRGGNQPQHF. The CDR3 bases are TGTGCCACCAGTGACCCGGGCAGGGGCGGCAATCAGCCCCAGCATTTT.

The chain links TRBV5-8 to TRBJ2-4; tentative D call: TRBD1 (5 bases). CDR1 and CDR2 (germline): SGHTS, YDEGEE. This CDR3 region has 14 residues. Trimming took 3 bases from V and 13 from J, leaving 20 bases between them. The CDR3 here is CASSWVAGHKEQYF. The CDR3, as DNA: TGTGCCAGCAGCTGGGTTGCAGGACATAAGGAGCAGTACTTC.

This chain connects TRBV25-1 to TRBJ1-4; D unresolved. CDR3 length: 15 residues. The V and J ends lost 5 bases and 0 bases respectively, with 10 bases between them. Germline V lookup: CDR1 MGHDK, CDR2 SYGVNS. This chain's CDR3 is CASSLTSPTNEKLFF. The CDR3 nucleotides read TGTGCCAGCAGTTTAACTAGCCCAACTAATGAAAAACTGTTTTTT.

CDR3 DNA: TGTGCCAGCGTCCGCGGGACTTCCTACAATGAGCAGTACTTC. Protein: CASVRGTSYNEQYF. The V and J genes are TRBV28 and TRBJ2-7; possible D gene TRBD2, 6 bases. CDR3 length: 14 residues. With 8 bases removed from V and 7 bases from J, the gap between germline ends came to 21 bases. Germline loops: CDR1 MDHEN, CDR2 SYDVKM.

The rearrangement links TRBV6-6 to TRBJ2-3; the D is unclear. The V gene lost 0 bases and the J gene lost 3 bases, with 10 bases spanning the gap. Germline V gene sequence: CDR1 MNHNY, CDR2 SVGAGI (reference sequence). The CDR3 is 15 amino acids. CDR3 in DNA: TGTGCCAGCAGTTACTCCCAGACATTGACAGATACGCAGTATTTT. It yields the protein CASSYSQTLTDTQYF.

The CDR3 here is CSARDSRRTQYF. In nucleotides, the CDR3 is TGCAGTGCTAGAGATTCGAGGAGGACCCAGTACTTC. The V and J genes are TRBV20-1 and TRBJ2-5; no clear D gene. Germline lookup yields CDR1 DFQATT and CDR2 SNEGSKA (reference sequence). Trimming removed 0 bases at V and 7 bases at J, with 9 bases between. The length of the CDR3 is 12 residues.

In this sample, this clonotype turned up a few times. The rearrangement uses TRBV20-1 and TRBJ1-5; weak D call: TRBD1 (6 bases). The CDR3 has 15 amino acids. Germline-derived CDR1 and CDR2 are DFQATT and SNEGSKA (reference sequence). Trimming removed 6 bases from V and 6 bases from J, with 21 bases in between. CDR3 in amino acids: CSALNRGAFSQPQHF. DNA of the CDR3: TGCAGTGCCCTAAACCGGGGGGCGTTCAGTCAGCCCCAGCATTTT.

The genes are TRBV7-8 and TRBJ2-3; D ambiguous. The CDR3 is 15 residues long. From germline, CDR1 is SGHVS and CDR2 FQNEAQ. The germline V and J ends were trimmed by 6 bases and 0 bases, with 13 bases remaining between them. Here the CDR3 DNA reads TGTGCCAGCAGTTCCTTAACCTATAGCACAGATACGCAGTATTTT. Protein sequence: CASSSLTYSTDTQYF.

The genes are TRBV24-1 and TRBJ2-3; 10 nucleotides agree with TRBD2. The CDR3 has 18 amino acids. The germline V gene encodes CDR1 KGHDR and CDR2 SFDVKD. After removal of 3 bases from V and 2 bases from J, the junction contained 10 bases not matched to a gene. CDR3 residues: CATSDRIAGGSNTDTQYF. CDR3 nucleotide sequence: TGTGCCACCAGTGATAGGATAGCGGGGGGCTCAAACACAGATACGCAGTATTTT.

V and J are TRBV6-2 or TRBV6-3 and TRBJ2-7, with D maybe TRBD1 (6 bases). The CDR3 covers 15 residues. Germline V gene data show CDR1 as MNHEY and CDR2 as SVGEGT. V lost 5 bases, J lost 1 base, and 15 bases lay in between. The CDR3 reads CASSHPLRGSYEQYF. The CDR3 region has the DNA TGTGCCAGCAGTCACCCCCTGAGGGGGTCCTACGAGCAGTACTTC.

The rearrangement uses TRBV19 and TRBJ2-4; 7 nucleotides match TRBD2. Trimming cost V 7 bases and J 6 bases; bases outside gene matches: 3. Germline CDR1 reads LNHDA; CDR2 reads SQIVND (reference sequence). This CDR3 is 12 amino acids long. The CDR3 sequence is CASMASGNIQYF. As DNA, the CDR3 is TGTGCCAGTATGGCTAGCGGAAACATTCAGTACTTC.

In this sample, this clonotype turned up a few times. CDR3 DNA sequence: TGTGCCAGCAGACCGCTCCAGGCTTTGCAGACCCAGTACTTC. Amino acids: CASRPLQALQTQYF. The chain has TRBV27 and TRBJ2-5, with D unresolved. The germline CDR1 and CDR2 sequences are MNHEY and SMNVEV (reference sequence). Deletions cut 6 bases from V and 6 bases from J, with 17 bases between. The CDR3 sequence is 14 residues long.

V gene TRBV6-2 or TRBV6-3 combines with J gene TRBJ1-4, with 8 bases lining up with TRBD1. The V gene end was trimmed by 6 bases and the J gene end by 7 bases; junction bases not matched to a gene: 10. The CDR3 runs to 15 residues. The germline V gene encodes CDR1 MNHEY and CDR2 SVGEGT. The CDR3: CASRGIGTGTEKLFF. CDR3 nucleotides: TGTGCCAGCAGAGGTATCGGGACAGGTACTGAAAAACTGTTTTTT.